What follows are 30 T cell receptor beta chains derived from one specimen sequenced in a study of somatic mutations in cytotoxic T cells in rheumatoid arthritis (TCRdb year 2017). Library prep was done by the immunoSEQ multiplex PCR assay. TCRdb took this table from immuneACCESS and kept in-frame rearrangements with V and J called. Such tables lack part of the clones; where checked against another copy, unresolved V genes explain under half of the gap, and the rest is unexplained. Recorded for this sample are more than 15,000 clones; 65% to 85% of them occurred a single time. 10% of the sample belongs to the ten largest clones. Sequences were obtained from CD8+ T cells sorted from blood. The receptor set was obtained from an adult with rheumatoid arthritis.

This clone was counted only a few times. This chain joins TRBV5-1 and TRBJ2-6, with D perhaps TRBD1 (6 bases). CDR1 is SGHRS, CDR2 YFSETQ, per germline. This CDR3 has 17 residues. V was trimmed by 0 bases and J by 0 bases, leaving 10 bases between them. CDR3 residues: CASSLGQVLSGANVLTF. The CDR3 DNA sequence: TGCGCCAGCAGCTTGGGACAGGTTCTCTCTGGGGCCAACGTCCTGACTTTC.

This clone turned up a few times. The rearrangement joins TRBV6-1 to TRBJ2-5; TRBD2 aligns across 9 bases. The trim removed 4 bases at V and 1 base at J, leaving 4 bases unmatched. Looked up from germline, CDR1 is MNHNS and CDR2 is SASEGT. The CDR3 runs 15 residues. CDR3: CASSGLAGSQETQYF. The CDR3 DNA reads as TGTGCCAGCAGTGGGCTAGCGGGGAGCCAAGAGACCCAGTACTTC.

This clone was counted between two and nine times. This chain connects TRBV28 to TRBJ1-5, with D perhaps matching TRBD1 (6 bases). Trimming stripped 7 bases from V and 5 bases from J, with 15 bases between. CDR1 is MDHEN and CDR2 is SYDVKM in the germline V gene. This CDR3 comprises 14 residues. This chain's CDR3 is CASTLGGPDQPQHF. Written as DNA, the CDR3 is TGTGCCAGCACATTGGGGGGGCCGGATCAGCCCCAGCATTTT.

Only a few counts were recorded for this clone. The V call is TRBV4-2, the J call TRBJ1-1, with no clear D. There are 13 residues in the CDR3. The ends were cut back, 1 base at V and 3 bases at J, with 6 bases in the middle. CDR1 and CDR2 from the germline V gene are LGHNA and YNFKEQ. CDR3 in DNA: TGTGCCAGCAGCCAAGTCCCATACACTGAAGCTTTCTTT. It is translated as CASSQVPYTEAFF.

The chain carries TRBV6-5 and TRBJ2-1; D is possibly TRBD2 (6 bases). The V and J ends lost 5 bases and 6 bases respectively, with 11 bases between them. The CDR3 consists of 13 residues. Germline CDR1 reads MNHEY; CDR2 reads SVGAGI. The CDR3 DNA is TGTGCCAGCAGTCCGGCGGGGATCAATGAGCAGTTCTTC. Translating it yields CASSPAGINEQFF.

The genes are TRBV11-2 and TRBJ1-1; D gene unclear. Trimming left V 0 bases short and J 2 bases short, with 10 bases between. There are 15 residues in the CDR3. CDR1 is SGHAT, CDR2 FQNNGV, per germline. CDR3 sequence (DNA): TGTGCCAGCAGCTTAGATCGCGGACTTAACACTGAAGCTTTCTTT. Its translation is CASSLDRGLNTEAFF.

The rearrangement uses TRBV1 and TRBJ2-7. TRBV1 is deemed a pseudogene. The CDR3 runs to 14 residues. Written as DNA, the CDR3 is TGCACCAGCAGCCAAGTTACGGAACCTAACGAGCAGTACTTC. It yields the protein CTSSQVTEPNEQYF.

This chain joins TRBV7-6 and TRBJ2-7, with TRBD2 as a possible D gene (6 bases). The CDR3 contains 14 residues. In germline, CDR1 is SGHVS, CDR2 FNYEAQ. The V gene lost 4 bases and the J gene lost 9 bases, with 19 bases spanning the gap. The CDR3 nucleotides read TGTGCCAGCAGCTCTATAACTAGCAGCTTAGGGCAGTACTTC. Translation gives CASSSITSSLGQYF.

The rearrangement joins TRBV7-9 to TRBJ2-2; D remains unclear. Germline V gene sequence: CDR1 SEHNR, CDR2 FQNEAQ (reference sequence). The CDR3 has 18 amino acids. With 4 bases removed from V and 5 bases from J, the gap between germline ends came to 23 bases. The CDR3 DNA follows: TGTGCCAGCAGCTCACCCCACGGAAGGACCTCGGGTACCGGGGAGCTGTTTTTT. The encoded protein is CASSSPHGRTSGTGELFF. The full variable domain, completed using reference TRBV7-9 and TRBJ2-2, is DTGVSQNPRHKITKRGQNVTFRCDPISEHNRLYWYRQTLGQGPEFLTYFQNEAQLEKSRLLSDRFSAERPKGSFSTLEIQRTEQGDSAMYLCASSSPHGRTSGTGELFFGEGSRLTVL.

The chain has TRBV5-6 and TRBJ2-5, with D hard to call. Trimming cost V 3 bases and J 5 bases, with 14 bases left between them. Germline-derived CDR1 and CDR2 are SGHDT and YYEEEE. CDR3 size: 14 residues. The CDR3 loop reads CASSSPTGRETQYF. In DNA form, the CDR3 reads TGTGCCAGCAGCTCCCCCACCGGGCGCGAGACCCAGTACTTC. The variable domain in full, with the rest retrieved from reference TRBV5-6 and TRBJ2-5, is DAGVTQSPTHLIKTRGQQVTLRCSPKSGHDTVSWYQQALGQGPQFIFQYYEEEERQRGNFPDRFSGHQFPNYSSELNVNALLLGDSALYLCASSSPTGRETQYFGPGTRLLVL.

This clone occurred a few times. The gene calls are TRBV9 and TRBJ1-2; a possible D gene is TRBD1 (5 bases). The ends were cut back, 3 bases at V and 6 bases at J, with 12 bases in the middle. This CDR3 has 13 residues. The germline gives CDR1 SGDLS, CDR2 YYNGEE. The CDR3 DNA sequence: TGTGCCAGCAGCGCCGCCGGGGGTGATGGCTACACCTTC. It codes for CASSAAGGDGYTF.

The V gene is TRBV6-6, the J gene TRBJ2-3; 7 nucleotides line up with TRBD2. The V and J ends lost 6 bases and 0 bases, in that order; junction bases with no gene match: 6. CDR1 is MNHNY and CDR2 is SVGAGI in the germline V gene (reference sequence). The CDR3 runs 15 residues. DNA for the CDR3: TGTGCCAGCAGGAACCCGGGACTAAGCACAGATACGCAGTATTTT. Its protein is CASRNPGLSTDTQYF.

V and J are TRBV19 and TRBJ2-7; D may be TRBD1 (6 bases). Trimming removed 5 bases from V and 5 bases from J, with 16 bases in between. The CDR3 spans 14 residues. Germline V lookup: CDR1 LNHDA, CDR2 SQIVND (reference sequence). CDR3 sequence: CASSEPRGFNEQYF. CDR3 DNA sequence: TGTGCCAGTAGTGAACCCAGGGGTTTCAACGAGCAGTACTTC.

The rearrangement uses TRBV4-2 and TRBJ2-5, with D uncertain. Trimming pared 1 base from V and 6 bases from J, leaving 21 bases between. Germline loops: CDR1 LGHNA, CDR2 YNFKEQ. This CDR3 has 17 amino acids. The CDR3 bases are TGTGCCAGCAGCCAAGTCGGAAGAGAAGAGACTCTGAAGACCCAGTACTTC. Encoded protein: CASSQVGREETLKTQYF.

V usage is TRBV4-1 and J usage is TRBJ1-5; D is unresolved. Germline V gene data show CDR1 as MGHRA and CDR2 as YSYEKL. With 4 bases removed from V and 0 bases from J, the gap between germline ends came to 10 bases. This CDR3 spans 15 amino acids. CDR3 loop: CASSLGPNSNQPQHF. Here the CDR3 DNA reads TGCGCCAGCAGCCTCGGTCCAAATAGCAATCAGCCCCAGCATTTT.

This chain uses TRBV27 with TRBJ2-5, with 9 bases lining up with TRBD1. The CDR3 is 15 amino acids. Germline CDR1 and CDR2: MNHEY and SMNVEV (reference sequence). Trimming took 6 bases from V and 3 from J; bases not matched to a gene: 8. The CDR3 DNA reads TGTGCCAGCAGCCGCCGTCGGACAGGGGAAGAGACCCAGTACTTC. Translated: CASSRRRTGEETQYF.

The V and J genes are TRBV5-1 and TRBJ2-7; D gene unclear. V lost 0 bases to trimming and J lost 2 bases, with 12 bases between them. The CDR3 runs to 15 residues. Germline lookup yields CDR1 SGHRS and CDR2 YFSETQ. This chain's CDR3 is CASSLAQEATYEQYF. Here the CDR3 DNA reads TGCGCCAGCAGCTTGGCCCAAGAAGCAACCTACGAGCAGTACTTC.

V and J are TRBV9 and TRBJ2-3; 7 bases align to TRBD1. This CDR3 has 14 residues. J lost 9 bases, V lost 1 base, and 8 bases had no gene match. The germline V gene encodes CDR1 SGDLS and CDR2 YYNGEE. The CDR3 spells CASSVKRQGGTQYF. Written as DNA, the CDR3 is TGTGCCAGCAGCGTAAAACGACAGGGCGGCACGCAGTATTTT.

This clone appeared a single time. V is TRBV12-5 and J is TRBJ1-1, with TRBD1 identical over 8 bases. V shed 3 bases, J shed 1 base, and the junction held 19 bases outside the gene matches. The CDR3 runs to 20 residues. Germline V gene lookup returns CDR1 LGHNT and CDR2 FRNRAP. The CDR3: CASGFLLPTGANRTNTEAFF. The CDR3 bases are TGTGCTAGTGGTTTCCTTCTACCGACAGGGGCGAACAGGACGAACACTGAAGCTTTCTTT.

The chain combines TRBV11-2 with TRBJ2-4, with 8 bases identical to TRBD1. Germline V gene data show CDR1 as SGHAT and CDR2 as FQNNGV. V lost 4 bases, J lost 0 bases, and 5 bases stayed unmatched. This CDR3 comprises 16 residues. The CDR3 DNA sequence: TGTGCCAGCAGCTCAGACAGGGGACTAGCCAAAAACATTCAGTACTTC. Translation gives CASSSDRGLAKNIQYF.

This clone was counted between two and nine times. The J gene is TRBJ2-7, the V gene TRBV5-4, with D perhaps TRBD1 (5 bases). Germline loops: CDR1 SGHNT, CDR2 YYREEE (reference sequence). The V and J ends lost 2 bases and 1 base respectively, with 7 bases between them. This CDR3 comprises 13 residues. CDR3 in amino acids: CASSLRQSYEQYF. The CDR3 nucleotides read TGTGCCAGCAGCTTAAGACAGTCCTACGAGCAGTACTTC.

The rearrangement joins TRBV27 to TRBJ1-1; D not resolved. Trimming took 5 bases from V and 0 from J, leaving 13 bases between them. This CDR3 region has 15 residues. From germline, CDR1 is MNHEY and CDR2 SMNVEV (reference sequence). CDR3 in DNA: TGTGCCAGCAGTCCGTTGACCTTGATGAACACTGAAGCTTTCTTT. Amino acid sequence: CASSPLTLMNTEAFF.

This clone has just a few counts. V and J are TRBV18 and TRBJ2-7; TRBD1 matches 10 bases. With 2 bases clipped from V and 2 bases from J, the junction kept 3 bases outside the gene matches. The CDR3 length is 15 residues. Germline CDR1 KGHSH, CDR2 LQKENI. DNA for the CDR3: TGTGCCAGCTCACCAGACAGGGGGCACCCCTACGAGCAGTACTTC. Translating it yields CASSPDRGHPYEQYF.

The V call is TRBV6-1, the J call TRBJ2-7; D might be TRBD1 (5 bases). The CDR3 is 15 residues long. CDR1 and CDR2 from the germline V gene are MNHNS and SASEGT. V was clipped by 6 bases and J by 3 bases, with 18 bases between them. The CDR3 spells CASRDSYRLGYEQYF. For the CDR3, the DNA is TGTGCCAGCAGAGACTCCTACAGGCTGGGCTACGAGCAGTACTTC.

The chain links TRBV9 to TRBJ2-2, with 15 positions matching TRBD2. CDR3 length: 17 amino acids. Germline CDR1 reads SGDLS; CDR2 reads YYNGEE. The V gene end was trimmed by 8 bases and the J gene end by 4 bases; junction bases not matched to a gene: 9. The CDR3 nucleotides are TGTGCCAGTGGGACTAGCGGGGGGCCCACCCCCACCGGGGAGCTGTTTTTT. It codes for CASGTSGGPTPTGELFF.

The J gene is TRBJ1-1, the V gene TRBV7-6; D ambiguous. Trimming removed 1 base at V and 1 base at J, with 4 bases between. Germline CDR1 is SGHVS and CDR2 is FNYEAQ. This CDR3 has 13 residues. The CDR3 region is CASSLEGNTEAFF. The CDR3 DNA reads TGTGCCAGCAGCTTAGAAGGGAACACTGAAGCTTTCTTT.

The CDR3 protein is CSVEVGYGYTF. The CDR3 DNA reads TGCAGCGTTGAAGTAGGTTATGGCTACACCTTC. This chain connects TRBV29-1 to TRBJ1-2; D is uncertain. With 1 base removed from V and 5 bases from J, the gap between germline ends came to 5 bases. CDR1 and CDR2 (germline): SQVTM, ANQGSEA. This CDR3 is built from 11 residues.

V and J are TRBV7-9 and TRBJ2-1, with TRBD2 identical over 10 bases. Germline assignment: CDR1 SEHNR and CDR2 FQNEAQ (reference sequence). J gave up 2 bases and V 8 bases, and 6 bases lay outside the gene matches. The CDR3 has 15 residues. DNA for the CDR3: TGTGCCAGCGGCCTAAGCGGGGGGGCCTACAATGAGCAGTTCTTC. This encodes CASGLSGGAYNEQFF.

The rearrangement links TRBV6-4 to TRBJ2-3, with TRBD2 matching 8 bases. The CDR3 is made up of 15 amino acids. CDR1 is MRHNA and CDR2 is SNTAGT in the germline V gene. Trimming cost V 6 bases and J 4 bases; bases outside gene matches: 9. The CDR3 loop reads CASRLTSVESDTQYF. The CDR3, as DNA: TGTGCCAGCAGACTGACTAGCGTCGAGTCAGATACGCAGTATTTT.

The CDR3 nucleotides are TGTGCCATCAGGGGGACTAGCGGGGGCACAGATACGCAGTATTTT. Its translation is CAIRGTSGGTDTQYF. The chain has TRBV10-3 and TRBJ2-3; 13 bases align to TRBD2. Germline CDR1 is ENHRY and CDR2 is SYGVKD. This CDR3 region has 15 residues. Trimming cost V 6 bases and J 1 base; bases outside gene matches: 1.